This T cell receptor (beta chain) emerged from a study of tumor-infiltrating lymphocytes in oesophageal squamous cell carcinoma. TCRdb redid the calling of the PCR reads with MiXCR, one entry per CDR3 protein. The data hold 15,000 to 20,000 distinct CDR3 sequences, with 40% to 55% observed a single time. This clonotype came up many times. The TCR was taken from a male donor with esophageal squamous cell carcinoma. Sequencing was performed on esophageal tumor tissue.

The CDR3 here is CASSLGGAGEKLFF. DNA of the CDR3: TGTGCCAGCAGCTTGGGAGGGGCCGGAGAAAAACTGTTTTTT. This chain uses TRBV5-5 with TRBJ1-4; TRBD1 is a possible D gene (5 bases). V dropped 0 bases and J dropped 8 bases, with 11 bases sitting between them. Germline lookup yields CDR1 SGHKS and CDR2 YYEKEE (reference sequence). The CDR3 has 14 residues.